This T cell receptor (beta chain) originates from a study of CD8 T cells in Susac syndrome. The study's findings and limits: The relatively small number of individuals in the TCR sequencing and HLA analysis was acknowledged by the study.

About this clonotype: Its specificity is not known.

TCR beta sequences were obtained from blood CD8+ and CD4+ T cells. Random hexamers primed reverse transcription of about 0.5 to 1 ug RNA. One entry per CDR3 protein, called by TCRdb with MiXCR from the immunoSEQ multiplex PCR reads. The sample carries approximately 200,000 distinct CDR3 sequences, more than 85% recorded once. The sample was CD4+ T cells from PBMCs. The TCR comes from a human donor with multiple sclerosis.

The CDR3, as DNA: TGTGCCAGCAGCCTCATCGAAGGGCCAACCTATGGCTACACCTTC. Protein sequence: CASSLIEGPTYGYTF. The gene calls are TRBV7-9 and TRBJ1-2; D is ambiguous. The CDR3 contains 15 residues. Trimming cost V 5 bases and J 4 bases, with 17 bases left between them. The germline V gene has CDR1 SEHNR and CDR2 FQNEAQ (reference sequence).